Sequencing of this T cell receptor beta chain was carried out in a study of chemoradiotherapy in HPV16-positive cancers. Overall study findings and caveats: During treatment, candidate HPV-specific clones and E7-related motifs expanded in tumor.

Comment on this clone: Its antigen is undetermined.

Profiled with immunoSEQ multiplex PCR; TCRdb holds only in-frame clones, not every one. The table has some 8,800 clones, around 66% seen once. Looked up from germline, CDR1 is SGHNT and CDR2 is YYREEE (reference sequence). The CDR3 is made up of 14 amino acids. J was trimmed by 4 bases and V by 4 bases; bases with no gene match: 8. V gene TRBV5-4 combines with J gene TRBJ2-7, with 7 positions matching TRBD1. The clonotype was recovered from a human donor with HPV-associated anogenital cancer. This material was collected from a patient who underwent chemoradiotherapy. CDR3 in amino acids: CASSRTGEEYEQYF. The CDR3 DNA reads as TGTGCCAGCAGCCGCACAGGGGAAGAGTACGAGCAGTACTTC.